Listed below are T cell receptor beta chains from one sample, sequenced in a study of cytomegalovirus exposure and HLA in healthy donors. The repertoire was sequenced with immunoSEQ multiplex PCR; TCRdb's copy has only in-frame clones and lacks some. The sample has about 76,000 clones, 55% to 85% seen once. Sequenced sample: PBMCs. The receptors originated from a woman in her 40s in good health and CMV-seropositive. The CDR3 runs from the conserved cysteine through the conserved F or W. A D gene is named only where the DNA matches it firmly.

V gene: TRBV10-2; D gene: .; CDR3 protein: CASSESEGSPGNTIYF
V gene: TRBV6-5; D gene: TRBD2; CDR3 protein: CASSRLAGVNEQFF
V gene: TRBV4-1; D gene: .; CDR3 protein: CATLSGSGANVLTF
V gene: TRBV6-1; D gene: TRBD1; CDR3 protein: CASSGPGQGRNEQFF
V gene: TRBV5-5; D gene: .; CDR3 protein: CASSFQRGINSPLHF
V gene: TRBV7-6; D gene: .; CDR3 protein: CASSRSASTDTQYF
V gene: TRBV2; D gene: TRBD2; CDR3 protein: CASSVSRLAVNEQFF
V gene: TRBV10-1; D gene: TRBD1; CDR3 protein: CASSEGTDTEAFF
V gene: TRBV7-9; D gene: .; CDR3 protein: CASSLDGTRTGETQYF
V gene: TRBV7-9; D gene: TRBD1; CDR3 protein: CASSHRQGTRGEQYF
V gene: TRBV2; D gene: .; CDR3 protein: CASSVVSGGTRYF
V gene: TRBV5-1; D gene: TRBD1; CDR3 protein: CASSQGTGEYEQYF
V gene: TRBV7-9; D gene: .; CDR3 protein: CASSLTGLQKTQYF
V gene: TRBV6-1; D gene: .; CDR3 protein: CASSERGGPRHEKLFF
V gene: TRBV2; D gene: TRBD1; CDR3 protein: CASSEATGRETQYF
V gene: TRBV6-6; D gene: .; CDR3 protein: CASSPQDTQYF
V gene: TRBV5-5; D gene: TRBD1; CDR3 protein: CASSPRTGRNTGELFF
V gene: TRBV2; D gene: TRBD2; CDR3 protein: CASRTSGVYEQYF
V gene: TRBV28; D gene: .; CDR3 protein: CASIQGVNTEAFF
V gene: TRBV10-3; D gene: TRBD2; CDR3 protein: CAISPGTSGAYEQYF
V gene: TRBV4-1; D gene: .; CDR3 protein: CASSPLGSSSDLLEQYF
V gene: TRBV28; D gene: TRBD1; CDR3 protein: CASNRGYYEQYF
V gene: TRBV27; D gene: TRBD1; CDR3 protein: CASSLEGALAYTF
V gene: TRBV4-3; D gene: TRBD2; CDR3 protein: CASSSLRGSGALNTGELFF
V gene: TRBV5-4; D gene: .; CDR3 protein: CASSYFSSGEQYF
V gene: TRBV4-2; D gene: .; CDR3 protein: CASSQSTRSGANVLTF
V gene: TRBV7-9; D gene: .; CDR3 protein: CASSQTGYEQYF
V gene: TRBV7-2; D gene: .; CDR3 protein: CASSRNEQFF
V gene: TRBV18; D gene: .; CDR3 protein: CASSPMSTDTQYF
V gene: TRBV30; D gene: TRBD1; CDR3 protein: CAWSPQGFPYEQYF
V gene: TRBV19; D gene: TRBD1; CDR3 protein: CASGQARGYGYTF
V gene: TRBV18; D gene: .; CDR3 protein: CASSPSGFEGTGELFF
V gene: TRBV5-5; D gene: TRBD1; CDR3 protein: CASSTPGQMNTEAFF
V gene: TRBV27; D gene: .; CDR3 protein: CASSLRARGGYTF
V gene: TRBV5-1; D gene: TRBD1; CDR3 protein: CASSLALQGSYEQYF
V gene: TRBV27; D gene: .; CDR3 protein: CASSWGRDGTEAFF
V gene: TRBV5-1; D gene: .; CDR3 protein: CASSLGGGGEEKLFF
V gene: TRBV6-5; D gene: .; CDR3 protein: CASSYGGTANTGELFF
V gene: TRBV20-1; D gene: .; CDR3 protein: CRSGLGTEAFF
V gene: TRBV11-2; D gene: .; CDR3 protein: CASRTLEAFF
V gene: TRBV7-9; D gene: .; CDR3 protein: CASSMNTEAFF
V gene: TRBV7-2; D gene: TRBD2; CDR3 protein: CASSLVRGGDEQFF
V gene: TRBV5-4; D gene: TRBD1; CDR3 protein: CASSWDRGPNTGELFF